This TCR beta chain originates from a study of T cell repertoires in cytomegalovirus infection. Across the whole study: The authors relied on CMV epitopes, both recently identified HLA-C-restricted and well-studied HLA-B-restricted. Public TCR beta signatures marked donors with CMV infection and the matching HLA. Findings of the study overall: Predominance within the ex vivo response was attributable to HLA-C-restricted CMV-specific TCR beta clonotypes.

This clonotype was seen a handful of times. No antigen is known for it. One entry per CDR3 protein results from TCRdb running MiXCR on the reads. The sample includes hundreds of thousands of distinct CDR3 sequences, roughly 30% of them seen just once. Here the sequenced sample was cultured PBMCs, taken from culture after CMV antigen stimulation. This TCR was recovered from a human donor in good health (CMV status not recorded). Some clones in this sample may be carry-over from other donors' samples.

The CDR3 DNA is TGTGCCACCTCGACAAACAGGGGGACAGGCTACACCTTC. The encoded protein is CATSTNRGTGYTF. The V and J genes are TRBV19 and TRBJ1-2, with 8 bases matching TRBD1. Per the germline V gene, CDR1 is LNHDA and CDR2 is SQIVND (reference sequence). There are 13 residues in the CDR3. V shed 10 bases, J shed 8 bases, and the junction held 12 bases outside the gene matches.